This T cell receptor beta chain derives from a study of blood T cell repertoires in COVID-19 (dated by TCRdb to between 2020 and 2021). Regarding the research as a whole: Samples from collaborators originated in the United States, Italy and Spain and spanned both the acute and convalescent phases of COVID-19. The prospective study material was composed of cDNA or gDNA derived from T cells, B-cell-depleted T cells, or PBMCs. A de-identified subject ID, COVID-19 status, age in years and sex were almost always included in the sample metadata. The samples were drawn from two sources: the first 160 participants of the ongoing ImmuneRACE study, and 1,254 subjects contributed by 6 global collaborators. The repertoires were released in a freely available public database intended as a resource for research on the immune response to SARS-CoV-2. Subjects who had been exposed to COVID-19, were actively infected with it, or had recovered from it provided the deeply sampled blood TCRbeta repertoires that made up the dataset. Where available, HLA class I and class II types were obtained from metadata supplied by the sample provider rather than from assay-based typing.

The immunoSEQ Assay, a bias-controlled multiplex PCR, was used to amplify TCRbeta CDR3 regions from genomic DNA. Concerning the study's data processing: Nucleated cell counts per sample were estimated from amplification of reference gene primers within the assay. To quantify the absolute abundance of each unique TCRbeta CDR3 rearrangement, sequence reads were collapsed and filtered. Productive Simpson clonality was computed per sample as the square root of Simpson's diversity index over productive rearrangements. The clones in this table, taken by TCRdb from immuneACCESS, are in-frame only. Not every clone is retained; where verified, under half of the shortfall comes from an unresolved V gene, and the cause of the rest is unknown. That table gives V, J and clone size, and the DNA gave D and trimming. This sample comprises about 360,000 clones, around 90% of them detected only once. Roughly 2% of the sample rests with the top ten.

Broad study findings and their caveats: Clinical and demographic metadata were provided uncurated, with the amount varying by source and participant.

There are a few counts of this clone. It lacks a known antigen. No base-level quality is on record; no much larger clone is a single base apart. Clipping removes 3 bases from V and 7 bases from J, with 5 as the unmatched junction base count. The germline V gene yields KGHSH for CDR1 and LQKENI for CDR2. The CDR3 goes from the cysteine to the phenylalanine over 14 residues. CDR3 DNA only is kept here, 42 bases in frame from base 1. Participants in the prospective study were aged about 18 to 95 years, lived in 20 to 25 United States geographic areas, and enrolled through a virtual design. In the prospective study, participants were assigned to cohorts based on the clinical history participants reported in a screening survey and a study questionnaire. In the prospective study, whole blood, serum and a nasopharyngeal or oropharyngeal swab were collected from each participant by mobile phlebotomists. Over a roughly 2-month period, participants in the prospective study had the option of providing additional blood draws and questionnaires. Before DNA extraction, prospective study blood samples were shipped either frozen or at room temperature.

The receptor was isolated from a middle-aged woman with acute COVID-19. Recombination joined TRBV18 with TRBJ1-4; the junction holds 7 bases that match TRBD1. The specimen sequenced was PBMCs or T cells enriched from blood (not recorded which). The DNA sequence reads TGTGCCAGCTCACCTCAGGGGGAAGGTGAAAAACTGTTTTTT. The translation is CASSPQGEGEKLFF.